This T cell receptor (beta chain) was found in a study of CD8+CD57+ T cells in acquired aplastic anemia. CDR1 and CDR2 from the germline V gene are LNHDA and SQIVND (reference sequence). V was clipped by 6 bases and J by 6 bases; unmatched bases: 11. The CDR3 is 14 residues long. Patients included in sequencing had previously demonstrated CD8+CD57+ cell expansion by flow cytometry. Patients had undergone no therapy by the time their blood was sampled. The template for TCR beta VDJ and CDR3 sequence profiling was genomic DNA. TCRdb reanalysed the reads using MiXCR and keeps one entry per CDR3 protein. The sample carries approximately 190,000 distinct CDR3 sequences, 48% recorded once. This clonotype was found once.

This TCR derives from a human donor with aplastic anemia. The chain employs TRBV19 and TRBJ2-7, with TRBD2 matching over 7 bases. Sequencing was performed on sorted CD4+, CD8+, or CD8+CD57+ T cells (not recorded which) from PBMCs. CDR3 protein: CASRPGGAYSEQYF. Written as DNA, the CDR3 is TGTGCCAGTAGGCCGGGGGGTGCTTACTCCGAGCAGTACTTC.